Sequencing of this T cell receptor (beta chain) was carried out in a study of blood T cell repertoires in COVID-19. Study-level information: The United States, Italy and Spain supplied acute and convalescent COVID-19 samples. The analysed material was cDNA or gDNA that came from T cells, B-cell-depleted T cells, or PBMCs.

V was trimmed by 4 bases and J by 13 bases, leaving 13 bases between them. CDR3 length: 11 amino acids. CDR1 SNHLY and CDR2 FYNNEI come from the germline V gene. Methods used by the authors: Scientists estimated how many nucleated cells there were by amplifying reference gene primers. Sequencing was performed with immunoSEQ multiplex PCR; in TCRdb, only in-frame clones are kept and a portion is missing. Clone size and V and J calls were adopted from that table, with D and trimming inferred from the DNA. The profile shows roughly 200,000 clones, around nine tenths of them singletons. The sequence came from a man in his late teens or twenties with active or convalescent COVID-19. This chain connects TRBV2 to TRBJ2-5; D possibly corresponds to TRBD2 (7 bases). Material for sequencing was peripheral blood. The CDR3 loop is CASSGGGFRYF. DNA of the CDR3: TGTGCCAGCAGTGGCGGGGGCTTCCGGTACTTC.